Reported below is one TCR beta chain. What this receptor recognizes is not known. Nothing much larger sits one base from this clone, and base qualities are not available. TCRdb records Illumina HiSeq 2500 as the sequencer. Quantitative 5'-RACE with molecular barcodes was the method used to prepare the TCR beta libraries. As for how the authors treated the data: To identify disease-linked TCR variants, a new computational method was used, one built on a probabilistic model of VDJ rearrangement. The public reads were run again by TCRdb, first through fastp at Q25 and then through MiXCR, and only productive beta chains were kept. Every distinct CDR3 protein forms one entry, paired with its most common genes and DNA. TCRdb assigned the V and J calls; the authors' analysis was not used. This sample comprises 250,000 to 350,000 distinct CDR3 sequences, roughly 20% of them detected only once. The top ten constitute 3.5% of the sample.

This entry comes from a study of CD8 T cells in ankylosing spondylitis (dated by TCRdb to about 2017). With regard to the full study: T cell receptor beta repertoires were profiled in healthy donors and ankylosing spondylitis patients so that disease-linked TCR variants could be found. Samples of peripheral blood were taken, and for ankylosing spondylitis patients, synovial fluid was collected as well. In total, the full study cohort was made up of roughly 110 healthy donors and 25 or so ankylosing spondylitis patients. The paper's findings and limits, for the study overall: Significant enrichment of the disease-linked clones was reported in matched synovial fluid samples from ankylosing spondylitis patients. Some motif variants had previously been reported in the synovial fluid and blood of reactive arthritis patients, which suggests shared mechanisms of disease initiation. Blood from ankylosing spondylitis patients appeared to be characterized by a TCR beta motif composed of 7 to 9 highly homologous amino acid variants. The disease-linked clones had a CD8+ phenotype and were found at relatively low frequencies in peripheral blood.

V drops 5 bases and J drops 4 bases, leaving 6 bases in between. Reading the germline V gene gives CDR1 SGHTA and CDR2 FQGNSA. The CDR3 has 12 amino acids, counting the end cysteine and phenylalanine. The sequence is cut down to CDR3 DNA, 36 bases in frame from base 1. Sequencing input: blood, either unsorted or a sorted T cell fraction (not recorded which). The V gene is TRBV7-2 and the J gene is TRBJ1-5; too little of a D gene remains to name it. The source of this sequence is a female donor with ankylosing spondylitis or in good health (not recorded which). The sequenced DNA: TGTGCCAGCAGCCCTAGTAATCAGCCCCAGCATTTT. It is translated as CASSPSNQPQHF.